Given below is one T cell receptor beta chain in context. Its target antigen remains unknown. No base-level quality is on record; no much larger clone is a single base apart. CDR1 and CDR2 (SNHLY, FYNNEI) derive from the germline V gene. V is trimmed back by 3 bases and J by 6 bases, and the junction contains 4 bases that no gene match accounts for. Counted from cysteine to phenylalanine, this CDR3 has 14 amino acids. Left in the record is the CDR3 DNA by itself, 42 bases read in frame from the first base. This sample was taken from a study of blood T cell repertoires in COVID-19 (dated by TCRdb to between 2020 and 2021). Study-level background: The collaborator samples originated in the United States, Italy and Spain and spanned the acute and convalescent phases of COVID-19. The prospective study material was composed of cDNA or gDNA derived from T cells, B-cell-depleted T cells, or PBMCs. Deeply sampled blood TCRbeta repertoires from subjects exposed to, actively infected with, or recovered from COVID-19 were included in the dataset. A freely available public database, intended as a resource for researchers studying the immune response to SARS-CoV-2, is where the repertoires were released. The samples were drawn from the first 160 participants of the ongoing ImmuneRACE study and from 950 to 1,500 subjects provided by 6 global collaborators. Sample metadata almost always included a de-identified subject ID, COVID-19 status, age in years and sex. HLA class I and class II types, where available, came from metadata supplied by the sample provider rather than from assay-based typing.

TCRbeta CDR3 regions were amplified from genomic DNA using the immunoSEQ Assay, a bias-controlled multiplex PCR. The paper's processing steps were these. Within the assay, amplification of reference gene primers was used to estimate how many nucleated cells each sample contained. To quantify the absolute abundance of each unique TCRbeta CDR3 rearrangement, sequence reads were collapsed and filtered. For each sample, productive Simpson clonality was calculated as the square root of Simpson's diversity index across productive rearrangements. In its TCRdb copy, this immuneACCESS table keeps in-frame sequences only and misses some clones. Where compared with another copy, unresolved V genes explain less than half of these, and the others have no known cause. V and J calls and clone size follow that table, whereas D and trimming were derived from the DNA. The sample has under 200,000 clones on record, over 75% of them singletons. Of the sample, 13% falls within the top ten clones.

General conclusions and limits of the study: Clinical and demographic metadata were provided uncurated, with the amount varying by source and participant.

A second Seattle source provided samples from volunteer blood donors who had recovered from COVID-19. Each collaborating institution followed its own protocols to collect whole blood in K2EDTA tubes. For TCRbeta analysis, collaborators shipped samples in one of three forms: frozen whole blood, isolated PBMCs, or DNA extracted from either of those sample types. This sequence was found in a man aged 65 to 79 who had recovered from COVID-19. Recombination linked TRBV2 to TRBJ1-1; 10 of the junction bases match TRBD1. Sequenced sample: peripheral blood. The CDR3 amino acid sequence is: CASSDGTGVAEAFF. In nucleotides, the sequence is TGTGCCAGCAGTGACGGGACAGGGGTCGCTGAAGCTTTCTTT.